This T cell receptor beta chain was sequenced in a study of T cell clonotyping in hematopoietic cell transplantation. Background on the study: Cytoreduction preceded collection of pretransplant recipient samples. Findings and caveats of the study: Few recipient clonotypes overlapped donors; over 97% were de novo at given depth. Recipient TCR diversity dropped after transplant; expanded clonotypes rose from day 30 to 180.

Profiling relied on immunoSEQ multiplex PCR, and the TCRdb table lists in-frame clones only, not all of them. Here the sample spans 35,000 to 45,000 clones, around 95% being singletons. This CDR3 contains 15 residues. Germline loops: CDR1 MNHEY, CDR2 SVGAGI. Germline trimming cut 7 bases from V and 5 bases from J; bases unmatched to any gene: 11. With regard to this clone: Antigen: not known.

As to time point: recipient sample about 28 days before transplant, after cytoreduction. The sequencing used peripheral blood mononuclear cells, collected before stem cell transplant. The chain employs TRBV6-5 and TRBJ2-1; 7 nucleotides line up with TRBD1. The receptor comes from a man in his forties with chronic myeloid leukemia. Some clones in this sample may be carry-over from other donors' samples. CDR3 sequence: CASTPSYDRDNEQFF. CDR3 sequence (DNA): TGTGCCAGCACCCCTTCCTATGACAGGGACAATGAGCAGTTCTTC.